This TCR beta chain comes out of a study of cytomegalovirus exposure and HLA in healthy donors. Researchers ran the PCR with 60 Vbeta and 13 Jbeta primers. Some clones are missing from TCRdb's copy, which holds only in-frame ones; the method was immunoSEQ multiplex PCR. The sample yields around 140,000 clones, 65% to 90% seen once. Study-level points and caveats: In a later analysis, common viral pathogens appeared linked to several of the most significant clusters.

Notes on this clone: Its specificity is not known.

It was healthy bone marrow donors who served as donors. The sequence was obtained from a woman aged 25-40 years in good health and CMV-seronegative. Sequenced sample: PBMCs.

The CDR3 loop is CASSPAGDQPQHF. CDR3 DNA: TGTGCCAGCTCACCTGCCGGAGATCAGCCCCAGCATTTT. The V call is TRBV18, the J call TRBJ1-5; the D is unclear. Germline CDR1 is KGHSH and CDR2 is LQKENI. The CDR3 spans 13 residues. Trimming removed 3 bases from V and 5 bases from J, with 8 bases in between. The whole variable domain, filled in from reference TRBV18 and TRBJ1-5, reads NAGVMQNPRHLVRRRGQEARLRCSPMKGHSHVYWYRQLPEEGLKFMVYLQKENIIDESGMPKERFSAEFPKEGPSILRIQQVVRGDSAAYFCASSPAGDQPQHFGDGTRLSIL.